This is a list of T cell receptor beta chains from one sample in a study of T cells after yellow fever vaccination. TCRdb ran MiXCR on the 5' RACE reads and lists one entry per CDR3 protein. This sample has 200,000 to 300,000 distinct CDR3 sequences, with roughly 7.2% found just once. The specimen was CD4+ T cells sorted from PBMCs, collected 15 days after the yellow fever booster vaccination. These receptors all come from a man aged 25 to 40 who received the YFV17D yellow fever vaccine. Each CDR3 is given with its conserved first and last residue. D genes are given only for firm matches. Size is omitted from some rows. Given values are once, few, many or a class for expanded clones.

clone_size,j_call,v_call,d_call,cdr3_aa,cdr3_nt
few,TRBJ2-1,TRBV6-2/TRBV6-3,TRBD2,CASSLQGSGRAYNEQFF,TGTGCCAGCAGTCTACAGGGTAGCGGGAGGGCCTACAATGAGCAGTTCTTC
.,TRBJ2-5,TRBV7-2,TRBD1,CASSLRDRGQETQYF,TGTGCCAGCAGCTTAAGGGACAGGGGGCAGGAGACCCAGTACTTC
many,TRBJ2-1,TRBV7-2,.,CASSFNEQFF,TGTGCCAGCAGCTTTAATGAGCAGTTCTTC
few,TRBJ2-4,TRBV20-1,TRBD2,CSARDPSGSLGGKNIQYF,TGCAGTGCTAGAGATCCGAGCGGGAGTCTTGGCGGCAAAAACATTCAGTACTTC
few,TRBJ2-7,TRBV20-1,TRBD1,CSARSRQGTYEQYF,TGCAGTGCTAGATCCCGACAGGGAACCTACGAGCAGTACTTC
many,TRBJ2-5,TRBV20-1,.,CSALTTSNQETQYF,TGCAGTGCTTTGACGACCAGCAACCAAGAGACCCAGTACTTC
many,TRBJ2-1,TRBV29-1,TRBD2,CSVVRTSVNEQFF,TGCAGCGTTGTTCGAACTAGCGTCAATGAGCAGTTCTTC
many,TRBJ2-2,TRBV10-3,TRBD2,CAAHRGGSVGELFF,TGTGCCGCTCATCGGGGGGGATCCGTCGGGGAGCTGTTTTTT
.,TRBJ2-7,TRBV5-1,.,CASSLVGTYSYEQYF,TGCGCCAGCAGCTTGGTGGGCACCTACTCCTACGAGCAGTACTTC
.,TRBJ2-5,TRBV5-1,.,CASSEPTGPETQYF,TGCGCCAGCAGCGAACCCACGGGTCCAGAGACCCAGTACTTC
.,TRBJ2-7,TRBV4-2,.,CASSPTELREQYF,TGTGCCAGCAGTCCGACCGAGCTCAGGGAGCAGTACTTC
few,TRBJ2-1,TRBV7-8,.,CASSLARLTVEGLKSEQFF,TGTGCCAGCAGCTTAGCGCGTCTCACCGTGGAGGGCCTCAAATCAGAGCAGTTCTTC
many,TRBJ2-5,TRBV6-1,TRBD1,CASSVGTGGIETQYF,TGTGCCAGCAGTGTCGGGACAGGGGGCATCGAGACCCAGTACTTC
few,TRBJ1-4,TRBV20-1,.,CSAGGLNEKLFF,TGCTCTGCCGGGGGACTAAATGAAAAACTGTTTTTT
.,TRBJ1-5,TRBV7-2,TRBD1,CASSETSQGARPQHF,TGTGCCAGCAGCGAGACTTCACAGGGGGCGAGGCCCCAGCATTTT
many,TRBJ2-7,TRBV19,TRBD1,CASSLGQGNHEQYF,TGTGCCAGTAGTCTCGGACAGGGGAACCACGAGCAGTACTTC
.,TRBJ2-7,TRBV7-2,TRBD1,CASTMPGQGREQYF,TGTGCCAGCACCATGCCGGGACAGGGGCGGGAGCAGTACTTC
few,TRBJ2-3,TRBV3-1,TRBD2,CASSPQTSGGSTQYF,TGTGCCAGCAGCCCCCAGACCAGCGGGGGCAGTACGCAGTATTTT
.,TRBJ1-5,TRBV27,.,CARSLEGKKGQPQHF,TGTGCCAGAAGTTTAGAAGGAAAAAAGGGGCAGCCCCAGCATTTT
few,TRBJ2-5,TRBV7-2,TRBD2,CASSSSGIRETQYF,TGTGCCAGCAGCTCTAGCGGGATAAGAGAGACCCAGTACTTC
few,TRBJ2-5,TRBV20-1,TRBD2,CSASGGLAGQETQYF,TGCAGTGCTAGTGGCGGACTAGCGGGGCAAGAGACCCAGTACTTC
.,TRBJ2-1,TRBV5-4,TRBD2,CASSLMREASYNEQFF,TGTGCCAGCAGCTTAATGCGGGAGGCTTCCTACAATGAGCAGTTCTTC
.,TRBJ2-1,TRBV20-1,TRBD2,CSAPSPLAVSNEQFF,TGCAGTGCCCCAAGCCCTCTAGCGGTGAGCAATGAGCAGTTCTTC